Listed here are 21 T cell receptor beta chains from one sample, sequenced in a study of shared clonotypes between healthy human individuals. Assay: immunoSEQ multiplex PCR; the TCRdb copy retains only in-frame clones and omits some. The table has 2 million to 3 million clones, roughly 92% seen once. The source material was naive CD4+ T cells sorted from blood. Described subset: CD45RA+ positively selected. These TCRs come from a man younger than 35 in good health.

This chain connects TRBV21-1 to TRBJ1-2; the table names TRBD1, a call not compared with the DNA. TRBV21-1 counts as a pseudogene. The CDR3 is 16 amino acids. The CDR3 DNA reads as TGTGCCAGCAGCAAAGAGGTGCCAGATTGCCCCAGGGGCTACACCTTC. This translates into CASSKEVPDCPRGYTF.

The chain couples TRBV6-5 to TRBJ1-1; D is perhaps TRBD1 (5 bases). Per the germline V gene, CDR1 is MNHEY and CDR2 is SVGAGI. The CDR3 contains 15 residues. Trimming stripped 4 bases from V and 5 bases from J, with 17 bases between. The CDR3 nucleotides read TGTGCCAGCAGTTCACCCCCAGGGAAGAGGACTGAAGCTTTCTTT. The encoded protein is CASSSPPGKRTEAFF.

The chain employs TRBV6-6 and TRBJ1-1; TRBD1 agrees at 7 bases. V lost 3 bases and J lost 7; bases outside the gene matches: 5. The CDR3 spans 13 residues. CDR1 and CDR2 (germline): MNHNY, SVGAGI (reference sequence). In DNA form, the CDR3 reads TGTGCCAGCAGTTATTTAAGACAGGGTGAAGCTTTCTTT. It specifies CASSYLRQGEAFF.

V is TRBV7-2 and J is TRBJ2-7; 10 bases line up with TRBD1. Germline assignment: CDR1 SGHTA and CDR2 FQGNSA. The CDR3 length is 15 residues. The ends lost 1 base at V and 5 bases at J; junction bases unmatched: 5. The DNA for the CDR3 is TGTGCCAGCAGCTTAGGACAGGGGGCTACAGACGAGCAGTACTTC. Its protein product is CASSLGQGATDEQYF.

The chain couples TRBV14 to TRBJ1-6; D is uncertain. Trimming removed 4 bases at V and 5 bases at J, with 9 bases between. The V gene's germline CDR1 is SGHDN and CDR2 FVKESK. The CDR3 length is 14 residues. The CDR3 DNA sequence: TGTGCCAGCAGCCTCATGGGTAATAATTCACCCCTCCACTTT. Residues: CASSLMGNNSPLHF. Full variable domain (outside the CDR3, taken from reference TRBV14 and TRBJ1-6): EAGVTQFPSHSVIEKGQTVTLRCDPISGHDNLYWYRRVMGKEIKFLLHFVKESKQDESGMPNNRFLAERTGGTYSTLKVQPAELEDSGVYFCASSLMGNNSPLHFGNGTRLTVT.

In its sample, this clone was seen once. The CDR3 reads CASSPSGTGVEETQYF. DNA of the CDR3: TGCGCCAGCAGCCCCTCCGGGACAGGGGTCGAAGAGACCCAGTACTTC. V usage is TRBV5-1 and J usage is TRBJ2-5, with 10 bases lining up with TRBD1. This CDR3 spans 16 amino acids. J gave up 3 bases and V 4 bases, and 9 bases lay outside the gene matches. The germline V gene encodes CDR1 SGHRS and CDR2 YFSETQ.

The chain carries TRBV9 and TRBJ1-6; no reliable D call. V gave up 0 bases and J gave up 14 bases, with 9 bases separating them. The CDR3 covers 12 residues. Germline CDR1 reads SGDLS; CDR2 reads YYNGEE. The CDR3 coding sequence is TGTGCCAGCAGCGTAGGAGGTGGGGCCCTCCACTTT. Translated: CASSVGGGALHF.

This chain uses TRBV5-8 with TRBJ1-6; 7 bases match TRBD1. The CDR3 consists of 15 residues. V lost 4 bases, J lost 7 bases, and 8 bases stayed unmatched. Per germline, CDR1 SGHTS and CDR2 YDEGEE. CDR3 protein: CASSQRQGPNSPLHF. The CDR3 DNA follows: TGTGCCAGCAGCCAAAGACAGGGTCCCAATTCACCCCTCCACTTT. The variable domain in full, with the rest retrieved from reference TRBV5-8 and TRBJ1-6, is EAGVTQSPTHLIKTRGQQATLRCSPISGHTSVYWYQQALGLGLQFLLWYDEGEERNRGNFPPRFSGRQFPNYSSELNVNALELEDSALYLCASSQRQGPNSPLHFGNGTRLTVT.

The rearrangement joins TRBV25-1 to TRBJ1-1; D is unclear. Looked up from germline, CDR1 is MGHDK and CDR2 is SYGVNS. V was trimmed by 2 bases and J by 1 base, leaving 8 bases between them. This CDR3 is built from 14 residues. The CDR3 protein is CASSEAGRNTEAFF. The DNA for the CDR3 is TGTGCCAGCAGTGAAGCGGGCCGGAACACTGAAGCTTTCTTT.

This clone was picked up a small number of times. The genes are TRBV6-6 and TRBJ1-1; D uncertain. This CDR3 region has 12 residues. CDR1 and CDR2 from the germline V gene are MNHNY and SVGAGI (reference sequence). V was pared by 2 bases and J by 8 bases, with 9 bases between. The CDR3 sequence is CASSYGDLEAFF. The CDR3 DNA reads as TGTGCCAGCAGTTACGGCGACCTCGAAGCTTTCTTT.

In this sample, this clone turned up once. The chain has TRBV9 and TRBJ2-1; TRBD1 agrees at 10 bases. This CDR3 has 15 residues. In germline, CDR1 is SGDLS, CDR2 YYNGEE. V was clipped by 3 bases and J by 4 bases; unmatched bases: 4. Here the CDR3 reads CASSGGDRGYNEQFF. As DNA, the CDR3 is TGTGCCAGCAGCGGTGGGGACAGGGGATACAATGAGCAGTTCTTC. The whole variable domain, filled in from reference TRBV9 and TRBJ2-1, reads DSGVTQTPKHLITATGQRVTLRCSPRSGDLSVYWYQQSLDQGLQFLIQYYNGEERAKGNILERFSAQQFPDLHSELNLSSLELGDSALYFCASSGGDRGYNEQFFGPGTRLTVL.

The chain employs TRBV5-1 and TRBJ2-5; D is undetermined. The CDR3 has 14 residues. V lost 0 bases and J 5 bases, leaving 11 bases between the germline ends. Germline V gives CDR1 SGHRS, CDR2 YFSETQ. CDR3 protein: CASSLEQLRETQYF. In nucleotides, the CDR3 is TGCGCCAGCAGCTTGGAACAGCTAAGGGAGACCCAGTACTTC.

As DNA, the CDR3 is TGCGCCAGCAGCTCCTCAGGGAGGACCTCTGGAAACACCATATATTTT. Encoded protein: CASSSSGRTSGNTIYF. The gene calls are TRBV5-1 and TRBJ1-3; tentatively, D is TRBD1 (5 bases). The CDR3 runs to 16 residues. Trimming removed 3 bases from V and 0 bases from J, with 13 bases in between. The germline V gene has CDR1 SGHRS and CDR2 YFSETQ.

The sample holds one count of this clone. V usage is TRBV6-6 and J usage is TRBJ2-7, with 9 bases identical to TRBD1. The germline V gene has CDR1 MNHNY and CDR2 SVGAGI (reference sequence). V lost 6 bases and J lost 3; bases outside the gene matches: 6. CDR3 length equals 14 residues. CDR3 residues: CASRLDRGDYEQYF. The CDR3 bases are TGTGCCAGCAGATTGGACAGGGGAGACTACGAGCAGTACTTC.

The gene calls are TRBV27 and TRBJ2-6; D may be TRBD1 (6 bases). Trimming stripped 6 bases from V and 4 bases from J, with 16 bases between. CDR3 length: 16 amino acids. Germline-derived CDR1 and CDR2 are MNHEY and SMNVEV (reference sequence). The chain's CDR3 is CASRSLGAPGANVLTF. Here the CDR3 DNA reads TGTGCCAGCAGGTCCCTGGGGGCTCCCGGGGCCAACGTCCTGACTTTC.

DNA for the CDR3: TGTGCCAGCAGTTACGGGTTGGGGGCGTACGAGCAGTACTTC. This encodes CASSYGLGAYEQYF. The chain employs TRBV6-5 and TRBJ2-7, with TRBD1 as a possible D gene (6 bases). V lost 2 bases to trimming and J lost 4 bases, with 12 bases between them. The CDR3 contains 14 residues. Germline V gene lookup returns CDR1 MNHEY and CDR2 SVGAGI.

V is TRBV7-2 and J is TRBJ2-4, with D possibly TRBD1 on 6 matching bases. Germline CDR1 is SGHTA and CDR2 is FQGNSA. The germline V and J ends were trimmed by 3 bases and 2 bases, with 8 bases remaining between them. The CDR3 is 14 residues long. CDR3 residues: CASSFRGTKNIQYF. CDR3 nucleotides: TGTGCCAGCAGCTTCAGGGGAACCAAAAACATTCAGTACTTC.

The gene calls are TRBV5-1 and TRBJ2-1; TRBD2 aligns across 7 bases. The junction had 6 bases not matched to a gene; V was cut back by 1 base and J by 8 bases. In germline, CDR1 is SGHRS, CDR2 YFSETQ. The CDR3 contains 14 residues. CDR3 bases: TGCGCCAGCAGCTTGTGGCGGGAGTTGGATGAGCAGTTCTTC. Translation: CASSLWRELDEQFF.

V usage is TRBV5-1 and J usage is TRBJ2-7; D is undetermined. The germline CDR1 and CDR2 sequences are SGHRS and YFSETQ. The CDR3 loop spans 14 amino acids. Trimming removed 4 bases from V and 3 bases from J, with 14 bases in between. The CDR3 region is CASSNPGTSYEQYF. The CDR3 nucleotides read TGCGCCAGCAGCAACCCGGGCACCAGCTACGAGCAGTACTTC. Using reference TRBV5-1 and TRBJ2-7 for the parts outside the CDR3, the full variable domain is KAGVTQTPRYLIKTRGQQVTLSCSPISGHRSVSWYQQTPGQGLQFLFEYFSETQRNKGNFPGRFSGRQFSNSRSEMNVSTLELGDSALYLCASSNPGTSYEQYFGPGTRLTVT.

As concerns this clone: Other DNA sequences in the sample encode the same CDR3. The J gene is TRBJ2-5, the V gene TRBV9, with 7 bases fitting TRBD1. Germline CDR1 and CDR2: SGDLS and YYNGEE. The CDR3 has 14 amino acids. V dropped 1 base and J dropped 2; count of bases not matched to a gene: 2. CDR3 sequence (DNA): TGTGCCAGCAGCGTAACGGACAGGCAAGAGACCCAGTACTTC. Protein product: CASSVTDRQETQYF. The full variable domain, in which reference TRBV9 and TRBJ2-5 provide the parts outside the CDR3, is DSGVTQTPKHLITATGQRVTLRCSPRSGDLSVYWYQQSLDQGLQFLIQYYNGEERAKGNILERFSAQQFPDLHSELNLSSLELGDSALYFCASSVTDRQETQYFGPGTRLLVL.

This rearrangement joins TRBV4-3 to TRBJ2-3; TRBD1 is a possible D gene (6 bases). The V and J ends lost 2 bases and 2 bases respectively, with 11 bases between them. Looked up from germline, CDR1 is LGHNA and CDR2 is YSLEER. The CDR3 runs to 15 residues. The CDR3: CASSQIAGDTDTQYF. The CDR3 coding sequence is TGCGCCAGCAGCCAAATTGCAGGGGACACAGATACGCAGTATTTT.